This T cell receptor (beta chain) is drawn from a study of T-cell reconstitution after alpha-beta-depleted transplantation in children. Study-level findings and limits: Several hundred expanded graft clones reportedly gave rise to the alpha-beta T cells present about two months after transplant.

V was shortened by 5 bases and J by 1 base, with 17 bases between the two germline ends. In germline, CDR1 is SNHLY, CDR2 FYNNEI. CDR3 length: 16 amino acids. To note about this clonotype: Antigen unknown.

Unique molecular identifiers were used in preparing the TCRbeta library. TCRdb re-called the PCR reads through MiXCR, storing one row per CDR3 protein. The data hold hundreds of thousands of distinct CDR3 sequences, with approximately 17% observed a single time. The chain combines TRBV2 with TRBJ1-2; the D gene is possibly TRBD1 (5 bases). This sequence was found in a male patient under 10 years old who had a stem cell transplant for acute lymphoblastic leukemia, so the T cells may come from the graft donor. Sequencing was performed on PBMCs, mostly from graft donor cells, taken 360 days after TCRalphabeta/CD19-depleted stem cell transplant. The CDR3 loop reads CASSPRALVGNYGYTF. CDR3 coding DNA: TGTGCCAGCAGTCCCAGGGCGCTCGTTGGTAACTATGGCTACACCTTC.